This paragraph reports one T cell receptor beta chain. The record originates from a study of cytomegalovirus exposure and HLA in healthy donors. Germline V gene data show CDR1 as LNHDA and CDR2 as SQIVND (reference sequence). The CDR3 is 14 amino acids. The V end lost 7 bases, the J end lost 6 bases, and 16 bases lay between the germline ends. PCR employed 60 Vbeta and 13 Jbeta primers. Under the authors' procedure: Approximately 12 million of the 80 million or so unique TCR beta chains counted in a later analysis were shared. Libraries were prepared by immunoSEQ multiplex PCR; TCRdb keeps only in-frame clonotypes and omits some of them. Clone size and V and J calls were adopted from that table, with D and trimming inferred from the DNA. This sample carries 100,000 to 150,000 clones, about 70% of them seen once, and the ten largest clones take 7.3%.

This receptor was obtained from a male donor in good health and CMV-seronegative. Sequenced sample: PBMCs. V gene TRBV19 combines with J gene TRBJ1-5; TRBD1 is a possible D gene (6 bases). In DNA form, the CDR3 reads TGTGCCAGTACCACAAGGGGGAGTGGTCAGCCCCAGCATTTT. Translated: CASTTRGSGQPQHF.